A selection of T cell receptor beta chains follows, all from one sample in a study of metastatic and nonmetastatic thyroid tumors. TCRdb re-analyzed the PCR reads through MiXCR. The sample consists of tens of thousands of clones, about a fifth of them appearing once. Material: blood. The source is a female donor with papillary thyroid cancer or a benign thyroid nodule (not recorded which). Some clones in this sample may be carry-over from other donors' samples. Each CDR3 is given with its conserved first and last residue. The D gene is left open where the match is weak. Some rows have no size entry. The others give once, few or many, or a class for an expanded clone.

many	NA	TRBJ1-5	TRBV4-3	TGCGCCAGCAGCCAAGATCTTTCCCAACAGGACCAGCCCCAGCATTTT	CASSQDLSQQDQPQHF
many	TRBD1	TRBJ2-1	TRBV7-9	TGTGCCAGCAGCCCCAGCAGGGGGATAACGCACAATGAGCAGTTCTTC	CASSPSRGITHNEQFF
NA	TRBD1	TRBJ1-2	TRBV27	TGTGCCAGCAGTTCCGGACAGGGGCCTAACTATGGCTACACCTTC	CASSSGQGPNYGYTF
NA	NA	TRBJ1-2	TRBV11-1	TGTGCCAGCATCGCCCCGACCGCCGTGACGCTAAGTGGCTACACCTTC	CASIAPTAVTLSGYTF
many	NA	TRBJ1-1	TRBV20-1	TGCAGTGCTAGAGATCTGGGGGCAACTGAAGCTTTCTTT	CSARDLGATEAFF
many	NA	TRBJ1-3	TRBV14	TGTGCCAGCAGCCAAGTAGTAAACACCATATATTTT	CASSQVVNTIYF
many	TRBD1	TRBJ1-2	TRBV11-3	TGTGCCAGCAGCCAATTTCGGGACAGCTATGGCTACACCTTC	CASSQFRDSYGYTF
many	NA	TRBJ1-2	TRBV20-1	TGCAGTGCTAGGGGAAGCCAGGGCTATGGCTACACCTTC	CSARGSQGYGYTF
many	NA	TRBJ2-7	TRBV30	TGTGCCTGGAACCCGGAGCGGGGTCGGGGGCCAAATTACGAGCAGTACTTC	CAWNPERGRGPNYEQYF
many	NA	TRBJ2-2	TRBV11-3	TGTGCCAGCAGCTTAACTGGGATCCCCGGGGAGCTGTTTTTT	CASSLTGIPGELFF
medium-sized	TRBD2	TRBJ2-7	TRBV28	TGTGCCAGCAGCCCACGCGGGCTAGCGGGATCCTACGAGCAGTACTTC	CASSPRGLAGSYEQYF
many	TRBD2	TRBJ2-1	TRBV3-1	TGTGCCAGCAGCCAAGAGGGACTAGCCTACAATGAGCAGTTCTTC	CASSQEGLAYNEQFF
NA	TRBD1	TRBJ1-2	TRBV5-1	TGCGCCAGCAGCTCCACGACAGGGAGGAACTATGGCTACACCTTC	CASSSTTGRNYGYTF
NA	NA	TRBJ1-5	TRBV11-2	TGTGCCAGCAGCTTAAAGTTGATATATAGCAATCAGCCCCAGCATTTT	CASSLKLIYSNQPQHF
many	TRBD1	TRBJ2-1	TRBV24-1	TGTGCCACCAGTGACGGGGGACAGGGGGGGTTCTTC	CATSDGGQGGFF
many	TRBD2	TRBJ2-1	TRBV20-1	TGCAGTGCTAGAGGAAGACTAGCGGGAGGGAATGAGCAGTTCTTC	CSARGRLAGGNEQFF
NA	NA	TRBJ2-1	TRBV20-1	TGCAGTGCTAGAGACCAAGGACAGACCACATACAATGAGAAGTTCTTC	CSARDQGQTTYNEKFF
many	TRBD1	TRBJ2-5	TRBV3-1	TGTGCCAGCAGTCACAGGGGTTCGAGGGAAGAGACCCAGTACTTC	CASSHRGSREETQYF
medium-sized	NA	TRBJ1-2	TRBV6-2/TRBV6-3	TGTGCCAGCAGTTACTCGGGGTTCTATGGCTACACCTTC	CASSYSGFYGYTF
NA	NA	TRBJ2-7	TRBV20-1	TGCAGTGCCCCCATCCGGGGCTACGAGCATTACTTC	CSAPIRGYEHYF
many	TRBD1	TRBJ2-2	TRBV10-3	TGTGCCGTCAGAGGACAGGGAGCCACCGGGGAGCTGTTTTTT	CAVRGQGATGELFF
NA	NA	TRBJ2-7	TRBV20-1	TGCAGTGCTAGAGTGCAGGGGAGGGACTACGAGCAGTACTTC	CSARVQGRDYEQYF
medium-sized	NA	TRBJ2-1	TRBV6-1	TGTGCCAGCAGTTTAGGACACTACAATGAGCAGTTCTTC	CASSLGHYNEQFF
many	TRBD1	TRBJ2-3	TRBV11-3	TGTGCCAGCAGCAACAGGGGTCCTAGCACAGATACGCAGTATTTT	CASSNRGPSTDTQYF
NA	TRBD2	TRBJ2-3	TRBV2	TGTGCCAGCACCAGACTAGCGGGGGGGAAACATACGCAGTATTTT	CASTRLAGGKHTQYF
many	TRBD1	TRBJ2-5	TRBV11-2	TGTGCCAGCAGCTACGGGGGACAGGTCCACGAGACCCAGTACTTC	CASSYGGQVHETQYF
many	NA	TRBJ1-1	TRBV24-1	TGTGCCACCAGCAACATACCACGAGGTAACACTGAAGCTTTCTTT	CATSNIPRGNTEAFF
NA	NA	TRBJ2-5	TRBV19	TGTGCCAGTAGTGACGCCGGGGGCCAAGAGACCCAGTACTTC	CASSDAGGQETQYF
many	NA	TRBJ2-1	TRBV19	TGTGCCAGTAGTATCGGTAACTACAATGAGCAGTTCTTC	CASSIGNYNEQFF
NA	NA	TRBJ1-2	TRBV6-1	TGTGCCAGCAGTTCGAATACAGACTACACCTTC	CASSSNTDYTF
many	TRBD2	TRBJ2-5	TRBV19	TGTGCCAGTACTCCGACTAGCGGGGAGGCAGAGACCCAGTACTTC	CASTPTSGEAETQYF
NA	NA	TRBJ1-2	TRBV20-1	TGCAAGGGGGGGACATACTATGGCTACACCTTC	CKGGTYYGYTF
many	NA	TRBJ1-5	TRBV12-3/TRBV12-4	TGTGCCAGCAGTTCCAGGTTATATCAGCCCCAGCATTTT	CASSSRLYQPQHF
many	NA	TRBJ1-5	TRBV10-3	TGTGCCATCAGTGATTCGGGCCGAACGCCGAATCAGCCCCAGCATTTT	CAISDSGRTPNQPQHF
many	NA	TRBJ1-6	TRBV5-1	TGCGCCAGCAGGAGGGATTGGGGTTCACCCCTCCACTTT	CASRRDWGSPLHF
medium-sized	NA	TRBJ1-6	TRBV6-5	TGTGCCAGCAGTTACAGAATCCAGTCACCCCTCCACTTT	CASSYRIQSPLHF
few	NA	TRBJ2-7	TRBV20-1	TGCAGTGCTATTGGGTTCTACTACGAGCAGTACTTC	CSAIGFYYEQYF
many	NA	TRBJ2-3	TRBV5-1	TGCGCCAGCAGCTGGGAAGATACGCAGTATTTT	CASSWEDTQYF
few	NA	TRBJ2-5	TRBV20-1	TGCAGTGCTAGCGTCGCGTTGACAGGGAGGGAGACCCAGTACTTC	CSASVALTGRETQYF
NA	TRBD1	TRBJ1-1	TRBV9	TGTGCCAGCATCGTAGGATGGGACAGCCTGACGGATGAAGCTTTCTTT	CASIVGWDSLTDEAFF
many	NA	TRBJ1-2	TRBV20-1	TGCAGAGGCCCCGGCTACACCTTC	CRGPGYTF
many	NA	TRBJ2-3	TRBV6-2/TRBV6-3	TGTGCCAGCAGCCCTGGGGGCACAGATACGCAGTATTTT	CASSPGGTDTQYF
few	TRBD2	TRBJ2-7	TRBV28	TGTTCCAGCAGATTTAGAGTCGGGGGGGGACGCGAGCAGTACTTC	CSSRFRVGGGREQYF
few	TRBD2	TRBJ2-1	TRBV5-4	TGTGCCAGCAGCTTGGGACTAGCGGGACCCCGGTTCTTC	CASSLGLAGPRFF
many	NA	TRBJ1-4	TRBV30	TGTGCCTGGAGTCCGAATGAAAAACTGTTTTTT	CAWSPNEKLFF
few	NA	TRBJ1-3	TRBV6-1	TGTGCCAGCAGACGCCGGGACCGCGGATACTCTGGAAACACCATATATTTT	CASRRRDRGYSGNTIYF
NA	NA	TRBJ1-1	TRBV20-1	TGCAGTGCTAGATCTTGGGACCCCCGTGAAGCTTTATTT	CSARSWDPREALF
medium-sized	NA	TRBJ1-2	TRBV12-3/TRBV12-4	TGTGCCAGCAGTCCCGACCTTAACTATGGCTACACCTTC	CASSPDLNYGYTF
NA	TRBD1	TRBJ2-7	TRBV9	TGTGCCAGCATTACCAGGCCCAGGGGGCAAGACGAGCAGTACTTC	CASITRPRGQDEQYF
NA	TRBD2	TRBJ2-5	TRBV4-2	TGTGCCAGCAGCCAAGGGCGTCGGGCGGGAGTCGGCGAGACCCAGTACTTC	CASSQGRRAGVGETQYF
NA	NA	TRBJ2-2	TRBV9	TGTGCCAGCAGTCCCTCCATGATCACCGGGGAGCGGTTTTTT	CASSPSMITGERFF
NA	NA	TRBJ2-1	TRBV20-1	TGCAGTGCGAAGGGACTGTGGATTGGCTCCTACAATGAGCAGTTCTTC	CSAKGLWIGSYNEQFF
many	NA	TRBJ2-5	TRBV9	TGTGCCAGCAGCGTAGAAGATCGGCGGGGAGAGACCCAGTACTTC	CASSVEDRRGETQYF
NA	NA	TRBJ2-1	TRBV4-1	TGCGCCAGCAGCTCAAAAGGGGGAGGGAGGTTCAATGAGCAGTTCTTC	CASSSKGGGRFNEQFF
NA	NA	TRBJ1-4	TRBV28	TGTGCCAGCAGTTCGTCGGGACACGGTTTTGAAAAACTGTTTTTT	CASSSSGHGFEKLFF